Listed here is a single TCR beta chain. The entry originates in a study of T cell changes during pregnancy in multiple sclerosis. Method: immunoSEQ multiplex PCR; TCRdb's copy keeps in-frame clones and lacks some. The sample gives under 65,000 clones, nearly 95% of which show up once; 0.45% to 0.6% is in the top ten. V lost 5 bases, J lost 7 bases, and 15 bases lay in between. Germline CDR1 is MNHEY and CDR2 is SMNVEV (reference sequence). This CDR3 is 14 amino acids long. The sample here was CD4+ T cells from peripheral blood mononuclear cells, taken in the third trimester of pregnancy. V and J are TRBV27 and TRBJ2-1; the D gene is possibly TRBD1 (6 bases). The receptor's source is a female donor with multiple sclerosis, enrolled in a pregnancy study. The CDR3 DNA follows: TGTGCCAGCAGTCCCCCTGGGGGCTTGAATGAGCAGTTCTTC. This codes for CASSPPGGLNEQFF.